This T cell receptor beta chain was documented in a study of ipilimumab plus nivolumab after autologous stem cell transplantation. V lost 2 bases and J lost 8, with 9 bases in between. The CDR3 sequence is 13 residues long. Germline V gene data show CDR1 as MNHEY and CDR2 as SMNVEV (reference sequence). Repertoires were generated with immunoSEQ multiplex PCR, while TCRdb's copy carries only in-frame clones and drops some. The table has several thousand clones, over 75% seen once. Starting 14 to 28 days after autologous transplant, ipilimumab 1 mg/kg was given. Through week 26, nivolumab 3 mg/kg IV was given weeks 1, 4, 7, 10, then biweekly.

The chain employs TRBV27 and TRBJ1-4; D gene ambiguous. The specimen was PBMCs, collected in a trial of ipilimumab plus nivolumab as post-transplant consolidation. The receptor was isolated from a female donor with multiple myeloma. CDR3 nucleotides: TGTGCCAGCAGTTTAAGGCCGGCAGAAAAACTGTTTTTT. It encodes CASSLRPAEKLFF. Together with reference TRBV27 and TRBJ1-4, the CDR3 gives the full variable domain: EAQVTQNPRYLITVTGKKLTVTCSQNMNHEYMSWYRQDPGLGLRQIYYSMNVEVTDKGDVPEGYKVSRKEKRNFPLILESPSPNQTSLYFCASSLRPAEKLFFGSGTQLSVL.